This TCR beta chain derives from a study of control samples from healthy donors and cancer patients. Germline V lookup: CDR1 SNHLY, CDR2 FYNNEI. The CDR3 consists of 13 residues. Trimming cost V 8 bases and J 4 bases, with 14 bases left between them. TCRdb's table, derived via immunoSEQ multiplex PCR, lists solely in-frame clones and lacks some. Of around 100,000 clones listed, roughly 90% were seen once; the top ten hold approximately 20%. Sequenced input: PBMCs. The receptor's source is a man between 60 and 70 years old with lung cancer. V is TRBV2 and J is TRBJ2-5; D unclear. The CDR3 DNA reads TGTGCCAGCTCCCGAGATATCGGAGAGACCCAGTACTTC. Its translation: CASSRDIGETQYF. The complete variable domain, with remaining parts taken from reference TRBV2 and TRBJ2-5, reads EPEVTQTPSHQVTQMGQEVILRCVPISNHLYFYWYRQILGQKVEFLVSFYNNEISEKSEIFDDQFSVERPDGSNFTLKIRSTKLEDSAMYFCASSRDIGETQYFGPGTRLLVL.